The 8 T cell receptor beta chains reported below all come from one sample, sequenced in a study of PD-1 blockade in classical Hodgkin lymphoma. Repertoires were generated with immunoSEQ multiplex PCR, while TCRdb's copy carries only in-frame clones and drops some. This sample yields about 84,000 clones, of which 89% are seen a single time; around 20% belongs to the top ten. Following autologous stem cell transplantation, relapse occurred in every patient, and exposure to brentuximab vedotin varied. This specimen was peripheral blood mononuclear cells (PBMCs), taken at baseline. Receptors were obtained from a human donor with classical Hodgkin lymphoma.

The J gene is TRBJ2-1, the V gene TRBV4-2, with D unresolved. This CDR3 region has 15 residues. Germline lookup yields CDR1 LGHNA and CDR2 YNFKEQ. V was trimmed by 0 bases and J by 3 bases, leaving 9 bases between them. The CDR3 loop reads CASSQDLVSYNEQFF. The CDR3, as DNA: TGTGCCAGCAGCCAAGATCTTGTCAGCTACAATGAGCAGTTCTTC.

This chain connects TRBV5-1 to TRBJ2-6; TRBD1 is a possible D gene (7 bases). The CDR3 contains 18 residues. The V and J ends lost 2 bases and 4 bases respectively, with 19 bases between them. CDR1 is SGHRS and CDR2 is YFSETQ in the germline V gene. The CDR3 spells CASSFGGTVSSGANVLTF. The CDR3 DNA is TGCGCCAGCAGCTTTGGGGGGACAGTATCATCCGGGGCCAACGTCCTGACTTTC.

DNA of the CDR3: TGCGCCAGCAGCCAACTTTTTCCGGGACAGCCTAGCGAGCAGTACTTC. Its protein product is CASSQLFPGQPSEQYF. The chain combines TRBV4-1 with TRBJ2-7, with 7 bases fitting TRBD1. Germline-derived CDR1 and CDR2 are MGHRA and YSYEKL. V shed 2 bases, J shed 6 bases, and the junction held 13 bases outside the gene matches. This CDR3 has 16 amino acids.

As DNA, the CDR3 is TGTGCCAGCAGTTACTCCCTACAGCGTGAAGCTTTCTTT. Its protein is CASSYSLQREAFF. The chain links TRBV6-5 to TRBJ1-1; the D is unclear. Trimming removed 0 bases at V and 7 bases at J, with 9 bases between. This CDR3 spans 13 amino acids. Germline V CDR1 and CDR2: MNHEY, SVGAGI.

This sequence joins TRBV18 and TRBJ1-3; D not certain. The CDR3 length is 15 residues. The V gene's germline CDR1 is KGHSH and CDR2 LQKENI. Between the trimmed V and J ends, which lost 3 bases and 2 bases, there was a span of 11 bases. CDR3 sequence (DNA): TGTGCCAGCTCACCCGGGCCCACTGCTGGAAACACCATATATTTT. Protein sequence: CASSPGPTAGNTIYF.

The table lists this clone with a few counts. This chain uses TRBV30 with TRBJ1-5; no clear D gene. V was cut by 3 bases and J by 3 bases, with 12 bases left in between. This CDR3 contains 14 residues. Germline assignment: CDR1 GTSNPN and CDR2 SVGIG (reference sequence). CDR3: CAWRGGRDNQPQHF. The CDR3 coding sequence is TGTGCCTGGAGGGGAGGGCGAGACAATCAGCCCCAGCATTTT.

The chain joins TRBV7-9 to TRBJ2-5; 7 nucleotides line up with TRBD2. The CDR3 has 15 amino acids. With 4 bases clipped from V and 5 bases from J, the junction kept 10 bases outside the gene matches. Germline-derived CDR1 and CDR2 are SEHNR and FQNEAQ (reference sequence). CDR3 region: CASSSTGLVGETQYF. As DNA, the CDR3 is TGTGCCAGCAGCTCTACAGGACTAGTGGGGGAGACCCAGTACTTC. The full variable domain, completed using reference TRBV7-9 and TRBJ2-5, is DTGVSQNPRHKITKRGQNVTFRCDPISEHNRLYWYRQTLGQGPEFLTYFQNEAQLEKSRLLSDRFSAERPKGSFSTLEIQRTEQGDSAMYLCASSSTGLVGETQYFGPGTRLLVL.

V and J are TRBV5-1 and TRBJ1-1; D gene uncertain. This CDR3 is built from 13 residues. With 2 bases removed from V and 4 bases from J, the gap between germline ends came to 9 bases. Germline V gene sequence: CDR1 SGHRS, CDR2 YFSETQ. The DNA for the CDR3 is TGCGCCAGCAGCTTTCAATCACCCACTGAAGCTTTCTTT. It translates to CASSFQSPTEAFF.